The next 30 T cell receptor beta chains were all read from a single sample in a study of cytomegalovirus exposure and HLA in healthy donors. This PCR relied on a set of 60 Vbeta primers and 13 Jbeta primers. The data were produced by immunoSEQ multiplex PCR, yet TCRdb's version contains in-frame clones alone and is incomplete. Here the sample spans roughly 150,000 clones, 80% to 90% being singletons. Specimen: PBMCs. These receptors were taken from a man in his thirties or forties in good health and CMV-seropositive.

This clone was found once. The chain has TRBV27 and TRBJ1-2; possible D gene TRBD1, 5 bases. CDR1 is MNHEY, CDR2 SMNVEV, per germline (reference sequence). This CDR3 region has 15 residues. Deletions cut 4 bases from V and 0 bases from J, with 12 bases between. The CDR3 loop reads CASSYSREANYGYTF. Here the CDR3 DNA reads TGTGCCAGCAGTTACTCCAGGGAAGCTAACTATGGCTACACCTTC.

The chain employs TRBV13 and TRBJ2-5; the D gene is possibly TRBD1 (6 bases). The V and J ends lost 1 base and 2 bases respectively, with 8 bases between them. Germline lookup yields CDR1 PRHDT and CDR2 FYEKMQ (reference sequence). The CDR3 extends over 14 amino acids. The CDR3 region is CASSLEQGQETQYF. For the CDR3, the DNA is TGTGCCAGCAGCTTAGAACAGGGACAAGAGACCCAGTACTTC.

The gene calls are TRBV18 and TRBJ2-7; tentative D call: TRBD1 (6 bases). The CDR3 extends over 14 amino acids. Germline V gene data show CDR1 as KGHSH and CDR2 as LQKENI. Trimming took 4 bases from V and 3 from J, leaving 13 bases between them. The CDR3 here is CASSHGQQIYEQYF. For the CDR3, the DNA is TGTGCCAGCTCACACGGACAGCAAATCTACGAGCAGTACTTC.

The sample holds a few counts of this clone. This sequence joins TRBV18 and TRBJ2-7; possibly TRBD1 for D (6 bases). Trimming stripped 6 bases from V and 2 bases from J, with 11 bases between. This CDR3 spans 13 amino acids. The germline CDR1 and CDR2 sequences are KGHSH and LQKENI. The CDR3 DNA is TGTGCCAGCTCCCGGGACACGGCCTACGAGCAGTACTTC. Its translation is CASSRDTAYEQYF.

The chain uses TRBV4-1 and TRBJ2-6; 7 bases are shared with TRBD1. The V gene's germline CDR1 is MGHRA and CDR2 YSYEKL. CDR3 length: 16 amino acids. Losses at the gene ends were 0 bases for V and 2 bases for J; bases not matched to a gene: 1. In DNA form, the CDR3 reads TGCGCCAGCAGCCAAGATCAGGGGGCTGGGGCCAACGTCCTGACTTTC. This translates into CASSQDQGAGANVLTF.

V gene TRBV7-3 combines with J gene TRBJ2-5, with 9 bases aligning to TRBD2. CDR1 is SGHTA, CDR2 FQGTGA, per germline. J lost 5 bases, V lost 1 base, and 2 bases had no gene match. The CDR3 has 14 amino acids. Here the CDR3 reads CASSLSGRGETQYF. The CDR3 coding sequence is TGTGCCAGCAGCTTAAGCGGGAGGGGGGAGACCCAGTACTTC.

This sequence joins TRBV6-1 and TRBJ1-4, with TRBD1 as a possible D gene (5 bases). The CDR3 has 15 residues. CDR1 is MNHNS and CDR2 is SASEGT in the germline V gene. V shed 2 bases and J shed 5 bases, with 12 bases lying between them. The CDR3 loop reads CASSEWGVLNEKLFF. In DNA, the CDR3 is TGTGCCAGCAGTGAATGGGGGGTACTCAATGAAAAACTGTTTTTT.

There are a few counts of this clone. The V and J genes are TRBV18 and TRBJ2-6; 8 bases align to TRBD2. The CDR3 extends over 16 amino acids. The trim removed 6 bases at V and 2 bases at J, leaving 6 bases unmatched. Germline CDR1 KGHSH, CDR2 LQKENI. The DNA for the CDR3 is TGTGCCAGCTCTCGCACGGGAGGGGCTGGGGCCAACGTCCTGACTTTC. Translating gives CASSRTGGAGANVLTF.

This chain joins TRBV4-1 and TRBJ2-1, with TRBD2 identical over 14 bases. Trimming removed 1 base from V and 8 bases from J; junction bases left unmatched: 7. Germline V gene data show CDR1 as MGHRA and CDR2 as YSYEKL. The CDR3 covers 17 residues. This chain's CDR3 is CASSQGGLAGGFDEQFF. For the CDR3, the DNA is TGCGCCAGCAGCCAAGGAGGACTAGCGGGGGGCTTCGATGAGCAGTTCTTC.

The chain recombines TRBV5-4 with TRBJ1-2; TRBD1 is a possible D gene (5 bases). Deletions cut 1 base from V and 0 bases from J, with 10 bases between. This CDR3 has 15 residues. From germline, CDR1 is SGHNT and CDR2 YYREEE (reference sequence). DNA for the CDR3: TGTGCCAGCAGCTTGTCAGGGTTCCCTAACTATGGCTACACCTTC. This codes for CASSLSGFPNYGYTF.

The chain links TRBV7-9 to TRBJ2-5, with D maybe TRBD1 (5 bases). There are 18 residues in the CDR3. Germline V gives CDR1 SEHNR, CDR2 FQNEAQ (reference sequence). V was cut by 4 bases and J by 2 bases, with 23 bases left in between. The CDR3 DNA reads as TGTGCCAGCAGCTCGGCAGGGTTTAGCCTACTTTTTCAAGAGACCCAGTACTTC. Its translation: CASSSAGFSLLFQETQYF.

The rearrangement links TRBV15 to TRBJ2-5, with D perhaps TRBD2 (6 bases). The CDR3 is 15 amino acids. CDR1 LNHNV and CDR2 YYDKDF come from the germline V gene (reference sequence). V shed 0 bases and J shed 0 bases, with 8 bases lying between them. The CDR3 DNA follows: TGTGCCACCAGCAGAGATCGGGAGTACCAAGAGACCCAGTACTTC. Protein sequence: CATSRDREYQETQYF.

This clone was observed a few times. This CDR3 is CASSHQGGTEAFF. In DNA form, the CDR3 reads TGCGCCAGCAGCCATCAAGGGGGCACTGAAGCTTTCTTT. The rearrangement uses TRBV4-3 and TRBJ1-1, with a weak D call TRBD1 (6 bases). The CDR3 runs 13 residues. The V end was cut by 3 bases, the J end by 4 bases, with 9 bases between. Germline V gene lookup returns CDR1 LGHNA and CDR2 YSLEER.

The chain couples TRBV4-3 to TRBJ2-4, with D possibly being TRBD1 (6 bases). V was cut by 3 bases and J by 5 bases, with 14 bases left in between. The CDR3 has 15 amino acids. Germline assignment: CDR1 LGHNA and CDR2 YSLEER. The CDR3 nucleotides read TGCGCCAGCAGCCATGATCCGGGACAAGAAAACATTCAGTACTTC. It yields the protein CASSHDPGQENIQYF.

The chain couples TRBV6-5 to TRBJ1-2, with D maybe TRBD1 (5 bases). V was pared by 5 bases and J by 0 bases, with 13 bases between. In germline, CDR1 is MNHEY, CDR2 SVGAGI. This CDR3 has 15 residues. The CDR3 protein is CASSLQGSANYGYTF. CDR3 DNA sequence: TGTGCCAGCAGTCTCCAGGGATCAGCTAACTATGGCTACACCTTC.

CDR3 region: CASTPRYKAGTGTDTQYF. As DNA, the CDR3 is TGTGCCAGTACCCCGAGATACAAGGCGGGAACGGGGACAGATACGCAGTATTTT. This chain uses TRBV19 with TRBJ2-3, with D possibly matching TRBD2 (6 bases). This CDR3 has 18 amino acids. Germline CDR1 LNHDA, CDR2 SQIVND (reference sequence). Deletions cut 7 bases from V and 3 bases from J, with 26 bases between.

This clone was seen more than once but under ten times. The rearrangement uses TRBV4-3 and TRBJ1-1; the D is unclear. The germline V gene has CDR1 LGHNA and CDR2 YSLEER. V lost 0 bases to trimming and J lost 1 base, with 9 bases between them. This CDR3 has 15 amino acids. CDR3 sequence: CASSQDRAGNTEAFF. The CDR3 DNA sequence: TGCGCCAGCAGCCAAGATAGAGCGGGGAACACTGAAGCTTTCTTT.

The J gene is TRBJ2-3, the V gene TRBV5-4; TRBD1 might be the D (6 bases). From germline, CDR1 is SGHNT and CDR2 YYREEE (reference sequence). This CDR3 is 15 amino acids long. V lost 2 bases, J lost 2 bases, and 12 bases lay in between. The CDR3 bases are TGTGCCAGCAGCTTCCCGGGACAAGACACAGATACGCAGTATTTT. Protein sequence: CASSFPGQDTDTQYF.

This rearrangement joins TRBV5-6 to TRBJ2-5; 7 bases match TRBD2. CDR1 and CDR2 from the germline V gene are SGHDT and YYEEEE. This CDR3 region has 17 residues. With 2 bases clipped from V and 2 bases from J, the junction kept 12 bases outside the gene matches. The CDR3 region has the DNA TGTGCCAGCAGCTTTCCCACCCACTCTAGCGGACAAGAGACCCAGTACTTC. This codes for CASSFPTHSSGQETQYF.

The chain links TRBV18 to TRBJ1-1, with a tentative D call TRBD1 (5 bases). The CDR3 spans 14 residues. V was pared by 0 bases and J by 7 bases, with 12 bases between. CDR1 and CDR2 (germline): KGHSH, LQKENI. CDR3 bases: TGTGCCAGCTCACCACCACGGACAAACCTTGAAGCTTTCTTT. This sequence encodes CASSPPRTNLEAFF.

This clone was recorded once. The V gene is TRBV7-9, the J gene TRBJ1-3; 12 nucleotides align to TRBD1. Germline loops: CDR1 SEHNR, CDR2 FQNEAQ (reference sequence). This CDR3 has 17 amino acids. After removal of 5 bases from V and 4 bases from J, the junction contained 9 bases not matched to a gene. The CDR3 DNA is TGTGCCAGCAGCGTCCGGGGGACAGGGGGCGCCGGAAACACCATATATTTT. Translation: CASSVRGTGGAGNTIYF.

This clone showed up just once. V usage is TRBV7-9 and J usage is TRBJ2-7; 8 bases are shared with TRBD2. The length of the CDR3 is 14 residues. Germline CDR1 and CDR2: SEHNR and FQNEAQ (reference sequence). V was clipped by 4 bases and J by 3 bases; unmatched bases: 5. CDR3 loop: CASSSGGDHYEQYV. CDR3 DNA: TGTGCCAGCAGCTCCGGGGGGGACCACTACGAGCAGTACGTC.

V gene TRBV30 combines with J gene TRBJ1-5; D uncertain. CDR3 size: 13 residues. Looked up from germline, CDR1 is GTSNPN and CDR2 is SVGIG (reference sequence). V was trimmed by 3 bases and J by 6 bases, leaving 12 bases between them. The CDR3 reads CAWSEEEAQPQHF. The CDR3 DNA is TGTGCCTGGAGCGAAGAGGAGGCTCAGCCCCAGCATTTT.

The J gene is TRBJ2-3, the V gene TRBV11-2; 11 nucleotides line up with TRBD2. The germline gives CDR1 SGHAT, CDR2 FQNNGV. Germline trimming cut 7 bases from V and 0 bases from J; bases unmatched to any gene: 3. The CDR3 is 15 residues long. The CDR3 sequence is CASTRTSGSTDTQYF. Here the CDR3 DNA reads TGTGCCAGCACCCGGACTAGCGGGAGCACAGATACGCAGTATTTT.

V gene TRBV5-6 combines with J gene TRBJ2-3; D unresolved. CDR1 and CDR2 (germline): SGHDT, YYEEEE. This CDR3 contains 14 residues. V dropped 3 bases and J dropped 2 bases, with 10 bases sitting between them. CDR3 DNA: TGTGCCAGCAGCTCCATCGACTTCACAGATACGCAGTATTTT. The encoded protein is CASSSIDFTDTQYF.

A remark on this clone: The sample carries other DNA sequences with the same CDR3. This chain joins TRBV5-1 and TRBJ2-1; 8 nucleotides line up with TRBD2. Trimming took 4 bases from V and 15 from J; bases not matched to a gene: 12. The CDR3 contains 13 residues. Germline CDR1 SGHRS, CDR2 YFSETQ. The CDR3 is CASSPIRGGGTFF. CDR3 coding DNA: TGCGCCAGCAGCCCCATCCGTGGCGGGGGGACGTTCTTC.

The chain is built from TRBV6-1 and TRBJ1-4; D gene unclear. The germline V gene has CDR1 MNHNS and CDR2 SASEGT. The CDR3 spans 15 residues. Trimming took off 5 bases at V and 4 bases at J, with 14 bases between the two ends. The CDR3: CASSRHRALNEKLFF. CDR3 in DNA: TGTGCCAGCAGTCGCCATCGCGCGCTTAATGAAAAACTGTTTTTT.

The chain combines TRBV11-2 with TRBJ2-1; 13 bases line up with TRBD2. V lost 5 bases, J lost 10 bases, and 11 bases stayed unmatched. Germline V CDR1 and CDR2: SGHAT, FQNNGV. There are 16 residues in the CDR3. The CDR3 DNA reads TGTGCCAGCAGCCCCCCTTGGACTAGCGGGAGAGGCGAGCAGTTCTTC. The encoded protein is CASSPPWTSGRGEQFF. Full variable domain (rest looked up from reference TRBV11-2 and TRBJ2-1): EAGVAQSPRYKIIEKRQSVAFWCNPISGHATLYWYQQILGQGPKLLIQFQNNGVVDDSQLPKDRFSAERLKGVDSTLKIQPAKLEDSAVYLCASSPPWTSGRGEQFFGPGTRLTVL.

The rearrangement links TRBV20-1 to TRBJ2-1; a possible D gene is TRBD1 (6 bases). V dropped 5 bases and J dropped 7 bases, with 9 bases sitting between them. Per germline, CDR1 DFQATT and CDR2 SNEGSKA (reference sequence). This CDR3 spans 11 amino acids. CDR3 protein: CSARRGNEQFF. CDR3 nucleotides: TGCAGTGCTCGAAGGGGGAATGAGCAGTTCTTC.

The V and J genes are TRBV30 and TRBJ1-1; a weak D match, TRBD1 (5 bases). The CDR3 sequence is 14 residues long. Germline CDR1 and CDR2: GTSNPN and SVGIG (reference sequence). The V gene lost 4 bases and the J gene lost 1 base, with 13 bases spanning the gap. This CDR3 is CAWTRGGTNTEAFF. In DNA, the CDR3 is TGTGCCTGGACGCGGGGGGGGACGAACACTGAAGCTTTCTTT. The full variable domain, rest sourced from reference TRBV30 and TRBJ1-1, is SQTIHQWPATLVQPVGSPLSLECTVEGTSNPNLYWYRQAAGRGLQLLFYSVGIGQISSEVPQNLSASRPQDRQFILSSKKLLLSDSGFYLCAWTRGGTNTEAFFGQGTRLTVV.